This TCR beta chain was captured by sequencing in a study of OX40 agonist ivuxolimab in advanced cancers. As for the study in general: The group had a mean age of 60 years, ranged from about 20 to 79, and was 82.7% male.

The repertoire was sequenced with immunoSEQ multiplex PCR; TCRdb's copy has only in-frame clones and lacks some. The table records over 55,000 clones, roughly nine tenths of them present only once. V gave up 5 bases and J gave up 0 bases, with 5 bases separating them. Germline lookup yields CDR1 SGHRS and CDR2 YFSETQ. This CDR3 is built from 12 residues. The starting material was CD4+ or CD8+ T cells sorted from blood, obtained in a trial of the OX40 agonist ivuxolimab. This TCR came from an adult with an advanced solid tumor such as melanoma, head and neck, liver or kidney cancer. The chain carries TRBV5-1 and TRBJ1-2; no clear D gene. CDR3 loop: CASRTTNYGYTF. The CDR3 DNA sequence: TGCGCCAGCAGGACTACTAACTATGGCTACACCTTC.